The next 5 T cell receptor beta chains were all read from a single sample in a study of blood T cell repertoires in COVID-19. TCRdb's copy holds only in-frame clones and misses some; the assay was immunoSEQ multiplex PCR. This table holds approximately 70,000 clones, roughly 90% found once. Material: peripheral blood. The receptors shown here come from a woman aged 45-65 years with acute or convalescent COVID-19.

The J gene is TRBJ1-6, the V gene TRBV30; D gene unclear. Between the trimmed V and J ends, which lost 2 bases and 0 bases, there was a span of 11 bases. Germline V lookup: CDR1 GTSNPN, CDR2 SVGIG (reference sequence). The CDR3 is 16 residues long. DNA of the CDR3: TGTGCCTGGAGTCGGTACCCTGGCTCCTATAATTCACCCCTCCACTTT. Amino acids: CAWSRYPGSYNSPLHF. Supplemented by reference TRBV30 and TRBJ1-6, the full variable domain reads SQTIHQWPATLVQPVGSPLSLECTVEGTSNPNLYWYRQAAGRGLQLLFYSVGIGQISSEVPQNLSASRPQDRQFILSSKKLLLSDSGFYLCAWSRYPGSYNSPLHFGNGTRLTVT.

This clone was recorded once. This chain joins TRBV9 and TRBJ2-5, with D maybe TRBD2 (5 bases). This CDR3 contains 14 residues. Trimming took 0 bases from V and 5 from J, leaving 11 bases between them. The germline CDR1 and CDR2 sequences are SGDLS and YYNGEE. The CDR3: CASSVERLTETQYF. CDR3 sequence (DNA): TGTGCCAGCAGCGTAGAGAGACTAACGGAGACCCAGTACTTC. The variable domain in full, with the rest retrieved from reference TRBV9 and TRBJ2-5, is DSGVTQTPKHLITATGQRVTLRCSPRSGDLSVYWYQQSLDQGLQFLIQYYNGEERAKGNILERFSAQQFPDLHSELNLSSLELGDSALYFCASSVERLTETQYFGPGTRLLVL.

V usage is TRBV7-2 and J usage is TRBJ2-3; D is possibly TRBD2 (6 bases). Germline V gene lookup returns CDR1 SGHTA and CDR2 FQGNSA. V gave up 7 bases and J gave up 1 base, with 9 bases separating them. The CDR3 totals 13 residues. This chain's CDR3 is CASKAGRTDTQYF. For the CDR3, the DNA is TGTGCCAGCAAGGCGGGACGCACAGATACGCAGTATTTT. Based on the CDR3 plus reference TRBV7-2 and TRBJ2-3, the full variable domain is GAGVSQSPSNKVTEKGKDVELRCDPISGHTALYWYRQSLGQGLEFLIYFQGNSAPDKSGLPSDRFSAERTGGSVSTLTIQRTQQEDSAVYLCASKAGRTDTQYFGPGTRLTVL.

This clone has a single count. The rearrangement links TRBV18 to TRBJ1-5; no clear D gene. Trimming took off 2 bases at V and 0 bases at J, with 11 bases between the two ends. In germline, CDR1 is KGHSH, CDR2 LQKENI. The CDR3 totals 16 residues. For the CDR3, the DNA is TGTGCCAGCTCACCAGGGCAGGTCCTTAGCAATCAGCCCCAGCATTTT. Protein product: CASSPGQVLSNQPQHF. The full variable domain, in which reference TRBV18 and TRBJ1-5 provide the parts outside the CDR3, is NAGVMQNPRHLVRRRGQEARLRCSPMKGHSHVYWYRQLPEEGLKFMVYLQKENIIDESGMPKERFSAEFPKEGPSILRIQQVVRGDSAAYFCASSPGQVLSNQPQHFGDGTRLSIL.

This clone was seen more than once but under ten times. This chain connects TRBV24-1 to TRBJ2-1, with D perhaps TRBD2 (6 bases). V dropped 5 bases and J dropped 6 bases, with 10 bases sitting between them. This CDR3 is 13 amino acids long. CDR1 and CDR2 (germline): KGHDR, SFDVKD. The CDR3 here is CATSGAGSNEQFF. The CDR3 DNA sequence: TGTGCCACCAGTGGGGCGGGGTCCAATGAGCAGTTCTTC.